The rows below give T cell receptor beta chains drawn from one sample of a study of cytomegalovirus exposure and HLA in healthy donors. Method: immunoSEQ multiplex PCR; TCRdb's copy keeps in-frame clones and lacks some. The sample holds under 200,000 clones, 70% to 80% seen once. Sequenced sample: PBMCs. All receptors come from a man in his forties in good health and CMV-seronegative. Each CDR3 is given with its conserved first and last residue. The D gene is left open where the match is weak. The size of a clone is reported for some rows only, either as once, few or many, or as a class for expanded clones.

j_gene: TRBJ1-2; v_gene: TRBV13; d_gene: TRBD1; abundance: NA; CDR3aa: CASSFRQGGYGYTF; CDR3nt: TGTGCCAGCAGCTTTCGACAGGGCGGCTATGGCTACACCTTC
j_gene: TRBJ1-2; v_gene: TRBV6-1; d_gene: NA; abundance: NA; CDR3aa: CASSELVRDNGYTF; CDR3nt: TGTGCCAGCAGTGAACTAGTCAGGGACAATGGCTACACCTTC
j_gene: TRBJ1-5; v_gene: TRBV27; d_gene: TRBD1; abundance: NA; CDR3aa: CASRVDRGYNQPQHF; CDR3nt: TGTGCCAGCAGAGTTGACAGGGGATACAATCAGCCCCAGCATTTT
j_gene: TRBJ2-1; v_gene: TRBV9; d_gene: TRBD2; abundance: once; CDR3aa: CASSLTSGDYNEQFF; CDR3nt: TGTGCCAGCAGCCTGACTAGCGGGGATTACAATGAGCAGTTCTTC
j_gene: TRBJ2-7; v_gene: TRBV9; d_gene: TRBD2; abundance: few; CDR3aa: CASSASGTTASEQYF; CDR3nt: TGTGCCAGCAGCGCCTCCGGGACTACCGCCTCCGAGCAGTACTTC
j_gene: TRBJ1-6; v_gene: TRBV30; d_gene: NA; abundance: NA; CDR3aa: CAWKTQPNSPLHF; CDR3nt: TGTGCCTGGAAAACACAGCCCAATTCACCCCTCCACTTT
j_gene: TRBJ1-2; v_gene: TRBV10-3; d_gene: NA; abundance: NA; CDR3aa: CAISGNSDYGYTF; CDR3nt: TGTGCCATCAGTGGAAATTCGGACTATGGCTACACCTTC
j_gene: TRBJ2-7; v_gene: TRBV15; d_gene: NA; abundance: NA; CDR3aa: CATSRSGFPYEQYF; CDR3nt: TGTGCCACCAGCAGATCCGGGTTCCCCTACGAGCAGTACTTC
j_gene: TRBJ1-3; v_gene: TRBV27; d_gene: TRBD1; abundance: once; CDR3aa: CASSLIGDRGTGNTIYF; CDR3nt: TGTGCCAGCAGTTTAATAGGGGACAGGGGGACCGGAAACACCATATATTTT
j_gene: TRBJ1-1; v_gene: TRBV19; d_gene: NA; abundance: NA; CDR3aa: CASSKSSTEAFF; CDR3nt: TGTGCCAGTAGTAAGTCTAGCACTGAAGCTTTCTTT